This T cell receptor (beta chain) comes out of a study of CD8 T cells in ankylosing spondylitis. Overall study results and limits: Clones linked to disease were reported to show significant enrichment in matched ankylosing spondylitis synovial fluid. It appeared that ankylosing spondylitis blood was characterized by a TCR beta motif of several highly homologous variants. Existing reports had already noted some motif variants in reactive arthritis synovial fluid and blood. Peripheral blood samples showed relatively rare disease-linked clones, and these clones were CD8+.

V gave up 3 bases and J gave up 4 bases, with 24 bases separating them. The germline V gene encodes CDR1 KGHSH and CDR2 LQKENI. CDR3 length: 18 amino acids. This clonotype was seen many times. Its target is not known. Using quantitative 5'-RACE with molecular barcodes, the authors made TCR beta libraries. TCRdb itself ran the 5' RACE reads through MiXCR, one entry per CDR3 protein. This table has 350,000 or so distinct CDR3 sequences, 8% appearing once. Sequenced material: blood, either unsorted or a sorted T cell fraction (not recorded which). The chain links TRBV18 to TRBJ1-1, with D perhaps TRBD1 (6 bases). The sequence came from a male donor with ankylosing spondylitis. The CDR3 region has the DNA TGTGCCAGCTCACCGGGGGGTTCATGGGGGGCGCCGGGCACTGAAGCTTTCTTT. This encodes CASSPGGSWGAPGTEAFF.